The clone carrying this T cell receptor beta chain was counted only a few times. Its antigen is not identified. A J-beta primer mix and a sample-barcoded 5' primer were used in a second PCR of about 6 to 12 cycles. TCRdb fed the 5' RACE reads into MiXCR, producing one record per CDR3 protein. The data show over a million distinct CDR3 sequences, with around 40% seen just once and over 3.5% held by the top ten. The data are from a study of blood T cells in healthy people across ages. Collection of around 10 milliliters of peripheral blood was performed for each donor. Overall study results and limits: With donor CMV status unknown, expanded clonotype changes were possibly confounded.

Material for sequencing was blood. The receptor was isolated from a woman between 18 and 30 years old in good health.

The CDR3 DNA reads TGCGCCAGCAGCCAGGGGACAGGGATTAATCAGCCCCAGCATTTT. This gives the protein CASSQGTGINQPQHF. The rearrangement uses TRBV4-3 and TRBJ1-5; 9 bases map to TRBD1. The CDR3 spans 15 residues. The V and J ends lost 3 bases and 4 bases, in that order; junction bases with no gene match: 4. Germline CDR1 is LGHNA and CDR2 is YSLEER.